This T cell receptor (beta chain) stems from a study of T cell responses to AZD1222 COVID-19 vaccine. Study-wide results and limits: Donors were chiefly white British, with a greater number of females, and clonal diversity was perhaps underestimated.

On this clone itself: Antigen unknown.

Data came from immunoSEQ multiplex PCR; TCRdb stores just in-frame clones and leaves some out. The ten most abundant clones cover roughly 2% of a sample with 150,000 or so clones. CDR1 is MNHEY, CDR2 SVGAGI, per germline. V lost 2 bases, J lost 1 base, and 12 bases lay in between. The CDR3 covers 15 residues. The source is an adult in good health. Sequenced: peripheral blood. The chain links TRBV6-5 to TRBJ2-7, with D possibly matching TRBD2 (5 bases). CDR3 DNA: TGTGCCAGCAGTTACGCGGGCTCCGCGTCCTACGAGCAGTACTTC. It specifies CASSYAGSASYEQYF.